These 32 T cell receptor beta chains share one sample of origin, sequenced in a study of Ad26.COV2.S vaccination and SARS-CoV-2 variants. Noted treatment: around 19 received Ad26.COV2.S at low or high dose, single or two shots; roughly five received placebo; per-sample allocation not given. Specimens were obtained on day 63 following the first vaccine or placebo injection. Sequencing was performed with immunoSEQ multiplex PCR; in TCRdb, only in-frame clones are kept and a portion is missing. The data show about 450,000 clones, approximately 92% seen once. The source material was peripheral blood, sampled in a trial of Ad26.COV2.S vaccine versus placebo. The receptors were sampled from a person aged 18-65 years who received the Ad26.COV2.S COVID-19 vaccine or a placebo.

V is TRBV18 and J is TRBJ2-1, with D perhaps matching TRBD2 (6 bases). V lost 2 bases, J lost 8 bases, and 10 bases lay in between. The germline CDR1 and CDR2 sequences are KGHSH and LQKENI. The CDR3 totals 13 residues. CDR3 region: CASSPGTLDEQFF. CDR3 coding DNA: TGTGCCAGCTCACCAGGGACTCTTGATGAGCAGTTCTTC.

This rearrangement joins TRBV4-1 to TRBJ2-3; D is uncertain. V lost 4 bases and J 0 bases, leaving 11 bases between the germline ends. This CDR3 has 15 residues. CDR1 and CDR2 (germline): MGHRA, YSYEKL. DNA for the CDR3: TGCGCCAGCAGCCCTCACGGGCAAAGCACAGATACGCAGTATTTT. This encodes CASSPHGQSTDTQYF.

The genes are TRBV10-3 and TRBJ1-5, with D hard to call. The germline CDR1 and CDR2 sequences are ENHRY and SYGVKD. The CDR3 extends over 13 amino acids. Trimming stripped 9 bases from V and 4 bases from J, with 13 bases between. In DNA, the CDR3 is TGTGCCATAAGATCCGGGCCTAATCAGCCCCAGCATTTT. Its translation is CAIRSGPNQPQHF.

This clone was seen a few times. J is TRBJ2-7 and V is TRBV5-6; D call uncertain. CDR1 SGHDT and CDR2 YYEEEE come from the germline V gene. The CDR3 contains 11 residues. The germline V and J ends were trimmed by 3 bases and 4 bases, with 5 bases remaining between them. The chain's CDR3 is CASSSNYEQYF. For the CDR3, the DNA is TGTGCCAGCAGCTCGAATTACGAGCAGTACTTC.

This clone was observed a few times. The chain joins TRBV7-9 to TRBJ2-7; TRBD1 matches at 11 bases. The CDR3 loop spans 14 amino acids. J lost 6 bases, V lost 9 bases, and 10 bases had no gene match. Germline CDR1 is SEHNR and CDR2 is FQNEAQ (reference sequence). The CDR3 region is CASTAAGTGGEQYV. As DNA, the CDR3 is TGTGCCAGTACCGCCGCCGGGACAGGGGGCGAGCAGTACGTC.

This rearrangement joins TRBV7-9 to TRBJ2-2; D remains ambiguous. The CDR3 consists of 13 residues. Germline CDR1 reads SEHNR; CDR2 reads FQNEAQ (reference sequence). Trimming shortened V by 4 bases and J by 0 bases, and 3 bases separated the two germline ends. The CDR3 here is CASSSANTGELFF. The CDR3 DNA follows: TGTGCCAGCAGCTCCGCGAACACCGGGGAGCTGTTTTTT.

The chain has TRBV4-3 and TRBJ2-3, with 7 nucleotides matching TRBD2. Losses at the gene ends were 4 bases for V and 6 bases for J; bases not matched to a gene: 10. Germline V lookup: CDR1 LGHNA, CDR2 YSLEER. CDR3 length equals 15 residues. The CDR3 nucleotides read TGCGCCAGCAGCCCTCGGGGCGGGAGAGTGGATACGCAGTATTTT. Translation gives CASSPRGGRVDTQYF.

This chain connects TRBV7-8 to TRBJ2-1, with D uncertain. The germline V gene has CDR1 SGHVS and CDR2 FQNEAQ. The V and J ends lost 2 bases and 7 bases respectively, with 12 bases between them. The CDR3 spans 14 residues. CDR3 in DNA: TGTGCCAGCAGCTTATTCGTTCGGGTAAATGAGCAGTTCTTC. It translates to CASSLFVRVNEQFF.

The V call is TRBV5-1, the J call TRBJ2-3; D gene unclear. There are 15 residues in the CDR3. Trimming pared 2 bases from V and 0 bases from J, leaving 10 bases between. CDR1 and CDR2 (germline): SGHRS, YFSETQ. The CDR3, as DNA: TGCGCCAGCAGCTTTTCCTGGGGTAGCACAGATACGCAGTATTTT. As protein: CASSFSWGSTDTQYF.

J is TRBJ2-3 and V is TRBV15, with D possibly being TRBD1 or TRBD2 (6 bases each). This CDR3 is 16 amino acids long. V shed 3 bases and J shed 1 base, with 14 bases lying between them. The germline CDR1 and CDR2 sequences are LNHNV and YYDKDF (reference sequence). The CDR3 DNA reads TGTGCCACCAGCAGGGGGGGCCCACGGGGCACAGATACGCAGTATTTT. Translated, it gives CATSRGGPRGTDTQYF.

The J gene is TRBJ1-3, the V gene TRBV19, with D unclear. Per germline, CDR1 LNHDA and CDR2 SQIVND (reference sequence). The CDR3 spans 15 residues. Deletions cut 7 bases from V and 4 bases from J, with 17 bases between. In DNA, the CDR3 is TGTGCCAGTATCCCTCGGGGTGGAGGCGGAAACACCATATATTTT. It specifies CASIPRGGGGNTIYF.

Concerning this clone itself: The sample carries other DNA sequences with the same CDR3. The chain recombines TRBV11-3 with TRBJ2-5, with TRBD2 identical over 11 bases. Germline loops: CDR1 SGHNT, CDR2 YENEEA. CDR3 length: 14 amino acids. Germline trimming cut 5 bases from V and 4 bases from J; bases unmatched to any gene: 3. The chain's CDR3 is CASSPGLAAETQYF. CDR3 nucleotide sequence: TGTGCCAGCAGCCCGGGACTAGCGGCAGAGACCCAGTACTTC.

This clone has a handful of counts. The J gene is TRBJ1-2, the V gene TRBV6-2 or TRBV6-3, with D perhaps matching TRBD1 (5 bases). V was pared by 4 bases and J by 4 bases, with 19 bases between. Germline assignment: CDR1 MNHEY and CDR2 SVGEGT. The length of the CDR3 is 16 residues. The CDR3 loop reads CASSSTMKGRSYGYTF. CDR3 DNA sequence: TGTGCCAGCAGTTCGACAATGAAGGGACGGTCCTATGGCTACACCTTC.

CDR3 loop: CAISEWGEQYF. CDR3 in DNA: TGTGCCATCAGTGAGTGGGGCGAGCAGTACTTC. The chain is built from TRBV10-3 and TRBJ2-7; no definite D call. This CDR3 has 11 residues. Per germline, CDR1 ENHRY and CDR2 SYGVKD. The V and J ends lost 1 base and 6 bases respectively, with 4 bases between them.

The chain links TRBV27 to TRBJ1-2; TRBD1 aligns across 9 bases. Germline values: CDR1 MNHEY, CDR2 SMNVEV (reference sequence). V lost 5 bases and J lost 10; bases outside the gene matches: 11. There are 14 residues in the CDR3. The CDR3 sequence: CASSLLGQGRNYTF. In DNA form, the CDR3 reads TGTGCCAGCAGTCTACTAGGACAGGGGAGAAACTACACCTTC.

J is TRBJ1-2 and V is TRBV28, with D unresolved. This CDR3 is built from 13 residues. Trimming took 3 bases from V and 4 from J, leaving 9 bases between them. The V gene's germline CDR1 is MDHEN and CDR2 SYDVKM. The CDR3 sequence: CASSFEPLYGYTF. In DNA form, the CDR3 reads TGTGCCAGCAGTTTCGAACCCCTCTATGGCTACACCTTC.

The rearrangement links TRBV19 to TRBJ2-3; 8 bases are shared with TRBD1. Trimming cost V 3 bases and J 2 bases; bases outside gene matches: 7. CDR3 length equals 16 residues. Germline V CDR1 and CDR2: LNHDA, SQIVND (reference sequence). CDR3 DNA sequence: TGTGCCAGTAGTATCTTAGCAGGGGGCGTCACAGATACGCAGTATTTT. This sequence encodes CASSILAGGVTDTQYF.

The chain links TRBV2 to TRBJ2-2, with 8 bases aligning to TRBD2. V lost 6 bases and J lost 7; bases outside the gene matches: 19. This CDR3 is built from 18 residues. From germline, CDR1 is SNHLY and CDR2 FYNNEI. The CDR3 DNA is TGTGCCAGCAGCCCCCGCCGGGAGGGTGGAAGGAATGGCGGGGAGCTGTTTTTT. This codes for CASSPRREGGRNGGELFF.

The V call is TRBV7-9, the J call TRBJ1-2, with 7 nucleotides matching TRBD1. The CDR3 is made up of 14 amino acids. V gave up 5 bases and J gave up 4 bases; unmatched junction bases: 7. Germline CDR1 and CDR2: SEHNR and FQNEAQ (reference sequence). Here the CDR3 DNA reads TGTGCCAGCAGCCCCCCGACAGGGATCTATGGCTACACCTTC. It is translated as CASSPPTGIYGYTF.

The chain uses TRBV5-1 and TRBJ2-2, with no clear D. This CDR3 is 13 amino acids long. Germline values: CDR1 SGHRS, CDR2 YFSETQ. Trimming removed 3 bases from V and 6 bases from J, with 9 bases in between. CDR3 region: CASSSGLSGELFF. CDR3 DNA sequence: TGCGCCAGCAGCTCGGGCCTCTCCGGGGAGCTGTTTTTT.

This rearrangement joins TRBV18 to TRBJ1-1; the D gene is possibly TRBD1 (6 bases). Germline lookup yields CDR1 KGHSH and CDR2 LQKENI. The CDR3 has 14 residues. V lost 4 bases and J 0 bases, leaving 9 bases between the germline ends. The CDR3 region has the DNA TGTGCCAGCTCACTCGGACAGTTGAACACTGAAGCTTTCTTT. Translation: CASSLGQLNTEAFF.

A few counts support this clone. The gene calls are TRBV2 and TRBJ1-3, with unresolved D. The CDR3 runs to 11 residues. CDR1 is SNHLY, CDR2 FYNNEI, per germline. Trimming cost V 0 bases and J 6 bases, with 0 bases left between them. The CDR3: CASSEANTIYF. The CDR3 nucleotides read TGTGCCAGCAGTGAAGCAAACACCATATATTTT.

The rearrangement links TRBV11-2 to TRBJ1-2; D is uncertain. The germline V gene encodes CDR1 SGHAT and CDR2 FQNNGV. The V end lost 5 bases, the J end lost 5 bases, and 15 bases lay between the germline ends. CDR3 length equals 14 residues. Here the CDR3 reads CASSRTPGNYGYTF. CDR3 nucleotide sequence: TGTGCCAGCAGCCGGACCCCAGGCAATTATGGCTACACCTTC.

CDR3 bases: TGTGCCAGCAGCCAAGGGCCGGACAGGCGGTACGAGCAGTACTTC. It yields the protein CASSQGPDRRYEQYF. The chain employs TRBV3-1 (or the pseudogene TRBV3-2) and TRBJ2-7; 7 bases are shared with TRBD1. Germline V lookup: CDR1 LGHDT, CDR2 YNNKEL (reference sequence). With 1 base clipped from V and 4 bases from J, the junction kept 7 bases outside the gene matches. This CDR3 region has 15 residues.

The rearrangement joins TRBV3-1 (or the pseudogene TRBV3-2) to TRBJ2-5, with D possibly being TRBD2 (5 bases). Per the germline V gene, CDR1 is LGHDT and CDR2 is YNNKEL (reference sequence). The CDR3 is made up of 13 amino acids. The V and J ends lost 6 bases and 7 bases respectively, with 15 bases between them. CDR3 bases: TGTGCCAGCAGTCGGGCCTTGGAGGCGACCCAGTACTTC. Encoded protein: CASSRALEATQYF.

V and J are TRBV28 and TRBJ2-1; D might be TRBD2 (6 bases). Per the germline V gene, CDR1 is MDHEN and CDR2 is SYDVKM. V dropped 5 bases and J dropped 7 bases, with 18 bases sitting between them. The CDR3 sequence is 15 residues long. CDR3 protein: CASSRAGRFGNEQFF. In DNA form, the CDR3 reads TGTGCCAGCAGTAGGGCGGGAAGGTTCGGAAATGAGCAGTTCTTC.

The chain couples TRBV28 to TRBJ2-5; D may correspond to TRBD1 or TRBD2 (5 bases each). V was clipped by 4 bases and J by 9 bases, with 15 bases between them. The CDR3 has 13 amino acids. CDR1 and CDR2 (germline): MDHEN, SYDVKM. CDR3 residues: CASSYPGPEAQYF. The DNA for the CDR3 is TGTGCCAGCAGTTACCCGGGACCCGAGGCCCAGTACTTC.

This sequence joins TRBV7-9 and TRBJ1-1; 9 bases line up with TRBD1. Germline assignment: CDR1 SEHNR and CDR2 FQNEAQ (reference sequence). After removal of 5 bases from V and 4 bases from J, the junction contained 8 bases not matched to a gene. The length of the CDR3 is 15 residues. As DNA, the CDR3 is TGTGCCAGCAGCATGACAGGGGGGAGTAGCACTGAAGCTTTCTTT. Its protein product is CASSMTGGSSTEAFF.

The count of this clone is one. This chain connects TRBV5-6 to TRBJ2-7; D gene uncertain. The germline CDR1 and CDR2 sequences are SGHDT and YYEEEE. The V end was cut by 1 base, the J end by 2 bases, with 10 bases between. The CDR3 has 14 residues. The CDR3 bases are TGTGCCAGCAGCTTGCGCGCAGGAACCTACGAGCAGTACTTC. It yields the protein CASSLRAGTYEQYF.

The V and J genes are TRBV27 and TRBJ2-6; D gene ambiguous. The CDR3 length is 15 residues. Germline CDR1 and CDR2: MNHEY and SMNVEV (reference sequence). Trimming stripped 4 bases from V and 0 bases from J, with 7 bases between. This chain's CDR3 is CASSSLLSGANVLTF. CDR3 bases: TGTGCCAGCAGTTCTCTTCTCTCTGGGGCCAACGTCCTGACTTTC.

The chain combines TRBV7-9 with TRBJ2-1; 10 bases match TRBD2. V was clipped by 6 bases and J by 8 bases; unmatched bases: 10. CDR3 length equals 15 residues. CDR1 SEHNR and CDR2 FQNEAQ come from the germline V gene (reference sequence). The CDR3 protein is CASSFSSGREDEQFF. Written as DNA, the CDR3 is TGTGCCAGCAGTTTTTCTAGCGGGAGAGAGGATGAGCAGTTCTTC.

The chain couples TRBV11-3 to TRBJ2-5, with D tentatively TRBD1 (6 bases). From germline, CDR1 is SGHNT and CDR2 YENEEA. The V end lost 3 bases, the J end lost 1 base, and 6 bases lay between the germline ends. This CDR3 is built from 13 residues. The chain's CDR3 is CASSLDSQETQYF. DNA of the CDR3: TGTGCCAGCAGCTTGGACAGCCAAGAGACCCAGTACTTC.